Listed below are T cell receptor beta chains from one sample, sequenced in a study of T-cell reconstitution after alpha-beta-depleted transplantation in children. TCRdb fed the PCR reads into MiXCR, producing one record per CDR3 protein. Found here are roughly 350,000 distinct CDR3 sequences, 16% of them singletons; the top ten hold 35% to 50%. This sample comprised PBMCs, mostly from graft donor cells, obtained 360 days after TCRalphabeta/CD19-depleted stem cell transplant. The receptors come from a male patient under 10 years old who had a stem cell transplant for acute lymphoblastic leukemia, so the T cells may come from the graft donor. CDR3s include the opening cysteine and the closing phenylalanine or tryptophan. The order of the fields is J gene, D gene, V gene, CDR3 protein. A D gene is named only where the DNA matches it firmly.

j_gene: TRBJ2-1; d_gene: TRBD2; v_gene: TRBV12-3/TRBV12-4; CDR3aa: CASSLVLPGLAGRSSYNEQFF
j_gene: TRBJ1-5; d_gene: -; v_gene: TRBV28; CDR3aa: CASSLVGSLTQHF
j_gene: TRBJ2-1; d_gene: -; v_gene: TRBV27; CDR3aa: CASSLEWRYSYNEQFF
j_gene: TRBJ2-3; d_gene: -; v_gene: TRBV10-2; CDR3aa: CASSGPGRTDTQYF
j_gene: TRBJ2-7; d_gene: -; v_gene: TRBV29-1; CDR3aa: CSVEETNGAYEQYF
j_gene: TRBJ2-1; d_gene: -; v_gene: TRBV6-1; CDR3aa: CASSERSGPYNEQFF
j_gene: TRBJ2-1; d_gene: TRBD1; v_gene: TRBV14; CDR3aa: CASSQPQASGGAHNEQFF
j_gene: TRBJ2-3; d_gene: -; v_gene: TRBV11-2; CDR3aa: CASTPIPSTDTQYF
j_gene: TRBJ2-5; d_gene: -; v_gene: TRBV29-1; CDR3aa: CSVVLGTAKGTQYF
j_gene: TRBJ2-5; d_gene: -; v_gene: TRBV12-3/TRBV12-4; CDR3aa: CASSFRPRQDLQETQYF
j_gene: TRBJ2-3; d_gene: TRBD2; v_gene: TRBV14; CDR3aa: CASSQDWTSSDTQYF
j_gene: TRBJ1-3; d_gene: -; v_gene: TRBV20-1; CDR3aa: CSARVKSGNTIYF
j_gene: TRBJ2-7; d_gene: TRBD2; v_gene: TRBV4-3; CDR3aa: CASSQVIRVGTSGSYEQYF
j_gene: TRBJ1-1; d_gene: -; v_gene: TRBV20-1; CDR3aa: CSAPNLDGNTEAFF
j_gene: TRBJ1-5; d_gene: -; v_gene: TRBV12-3/TRBV12-4; CDR3aa: CASSLARALAYSNQPQHF
j_gene: TRBJ2-1; d_gene: TRBD1; v_gene: TRBV12-3/TRBV12-4; CDR3aa: CASSLVQGSYNEQFF
j_gene: TRBJ2-1; d_gene: TRBD2; v_gene: TRBV27; CDR3aa: CASSQPPSGRARENYNEQFF
j_gene: TRBJ2-5; d_gene: -; v_gene: TRBV20-1; CDR3aa: CSTTYMETQYF
j_gene: TRBJ2-5; d_gene: -; v_gene: TRBV7-9; CDR3aa: CASSPLGRIQETQYF
j_gene: TRBJ2-1; d_gene: -; v_gene: TRBV9; CDR3aa: CASSVAGEGYNEQFF
j_gene: TRBJ2-3; d_gene: -; v_gene: TRBV28; CDR3aa: CASSSDSYTQYF
j_gene: TRBJ2-1; d_gene: TRBD2; v_gene: TRBV12-3/TRBV12-4; CDR3aa: CASSFELAGDNEQFF
j_gene: TRBJ2-7; d_gene: -; v_gene: TRBV7-6; CDR3aa: CASSLVSGLQGEQYF
j_gene: TRBJ1-5; d_gene: -; v_gene: TRBV10-3; CDR3aa: CAIRPGGTSNQPQHF
j_gene: TRBJ2-1; d_gene: -; v_gene: TRBV4-1; CDR3aa: CASSHILGVGYNEQFF
j_gene: TRBJ2-1; d_gene: TRBD2; v_gene: TRBV4-1; CDR3aa: CASRRGLAENNEQFF
j_gene: TRBJ2-6; d_gene: TRBD1; v_gene: TRBV6-5; CDR3aa: CASSRQGRSGANVLTF